The 26 T cell receptor beta chains in this list originate from one sample, sequenced in a study of blood T cell repertoires in COVID-19. Here immunoSEQ multiplex PCR was the method, and the copy in TCRdb shows in-frame clones only, minus some. The sample holds fewer than 300,000 clones; over 65% are singletons and the top ten take approximately 2.6%. Sequences were obtained from peripheral blood. Receptors originate from a woman in her seventies with active or convalescent COVID-19.

V and J are TRBV7-9 and TRBJ2-2; D is unclear. CDR3 length: 16 residues. Germline CDR1 reads SEHNR; CDR2 reads FQNEAQ (reference sequence). Trimming left V 4 bases short and J 7 bases short, with 19 bases between. Here the CDR3 reads CASSSLGGQVGGELFF. CDR3 DNA sequence: TGTGCCAGCAGCTCTCTCGGTGGGCAAGTTGGCGGGGAGCTGTTTTTT.

The J gene is TRBJ2-1, the V gene TRBV5-1; unclear D gene. Germline CDR1 reads SGHRS; CDR2 reads YFSETQ. Deletions cut 3 bases from V and 7 bases from J, with 11 bases between. The CDR3 totals 13 residues. In nucleotides, the CDR3 is TGCGCCAGCAGCTCTACCCTGCCAAATGAGCAGTTCTTC. Translation: CASSSTLPNEQFF.

This clone appeared once. The chain carries TRBV5-5 and TRBJ2-5; D call uncertain. This CDR3 is built from 13 residues. The V gene's germline CDR1 is SGHKS and CDR2 YYEKEE (reference sequence). V lost 6 bases, J lost 3 bases, and 12 bases lay in between. This CDR3 reads CASTPLQKETQYF. The CDR3, as DNA: TGTGCCAGCACTCCCCTACAGAAAGAGACCCAGTACTTC.

The chain couples TRBV6-5 to TRBJ1-1, with a tentative D call TRBD1 (6 bases). Germline V gives CDR1 MNHEY, CDR2 SVGAGI. V gave up 0 bases and J gave up 11 bases, with 19 bases separating them. This CDR3 has 15 residues. The CDR3 sequence: CASSYSRDTQTGAFF. The CDR3 nucleotides read TGTGCCAGCAGTTACTCGAGGGACACCCAAACGGGGGCTTTCTTT.

This clone was detected once. This chain links TRBV12-3 or TRBV12-4 with TRBJ2-1; D unclear. The V and J ends lost 7 bases and 7 bases respectively, with 14 bases between them. This CDR3 comprises 13 residues. The CDR3 loop reads CASIPTGGNEQFF. The CDR3 bases are TGTGCCAGCATTCCGACGGGTGGGAATGAGCAGTTCTTC.

The chain employs TRBV18 and TRBJ1-5; TRBD1 agrees at 7 bases. CDR3 length: 15 residues. Germline V lookup: CDR1 KGHSH, CDR2 LQKENI. V shed 3 bases and J 6 bases; nucleotides not matched to a gene: 8. The CDR3 sequence is CASSPTGSEGQPQHF. The DNA for the CDR3 is TGTGCCAGCTCACCGACAGGGTCGGAGGGTCAGCCCCAGCATTTT.

The gene calls are TRBV30 and TRBJ1-2; 7 bases line up with TRBD1. The CDR3 contains 12 residues. CDR1 is GTSNPN and CDR2 is SVGIG in the germline V gene (reference sequence). Losses at the gene ends were 7 bases for V and 7 bases for J; bases not matched to a gene: 9. In nucleotides, the CDR3 is TGTGCCTCCGGCTACAGGGGCGGTGGCTACACCTTC. Encoded protein: CASGYRGGGYTF.

This chain connects TRBV2 to TRBJ2-7; 9 bases fit TRBD1. Germline loops: CDR1 SNHLY, CDR2 FYNNEI. J gave up 4 bases and V 6 bases, and 10 bases lay outside the gene matches. The CDR3 extends over 15 amino acids. Written as DNA, the CDR3 is TGTGCCAGCAGCTCCAACCGGGGACAGGGTTACGAGCAGTACTTC. Encoded protein: CASSSNRGQGYEQYF.

The rearrangement uses TRBV10-1 and TRBJ2-2; 8 nucleotides align to TRBD2. With V trimmed by 6 bases and J by 2 bases, 5 bases remained unmatched. Germline V gene sequence: CDR1 WNHNN, CDR2 SYGVQD (reference sequence). This CDR3 region has 15 residues. The chain's CDR3 is CASRPTSGNTGELFF. In DNA, the CDR3 is TGCGCCAGCAGGCCTACTAGCGGAAACACCGGGGAGCTGTTTTTT.

This chain joins TRBV5-1 and TRBJ2-2; 9 nucleotides line up with TRBD1. Germline CDR1 SGHRS, CDR2 YFSETQ. J lost 5 bases, V lost 2 bases, and 4 bases had no gene match. The CDR3 extends over 15 amino acids. The CDR3, as DNA: TGCGCCAGCAGCTTACGACAGGGGGTGACCGGGGAGCTGTTTTTT. It yields the protein CASSLRQGVTGELFF.

The genes are TRBV19 and TRBJ1-2; D not certain. This CDR3 has 14 amino acids. The V gene lost 5 bases and the J gene lost 6 bases, with 16 bases spanning the gap. Germline V gene sequence: CDR1 LNHDA, CDR2 SQIVND (reference sequence). CDR3 nucleotide sequence: TGTGCCAGTAGTTCATTACAGTTTACCCATGGCTACACCTTC. Protein product: CASSSLQFTHGYTF.

The chain joins TRBV5-4 to TRBJ1-1, with 8 positions matching TRBD1. The CDR3 has 17 residues. The V and J ends lost 4 bases and 3 bases, in that order; junction bases with no gene match: 14. Germline V gene data show CDR1 as SGHNT and CDR2 as YYREEE (reference sequence). The CDR3 region is CASSPGPDRGGDTEAFF. CDR3 DNA: TGTGCCAGCAGCCCAGGCCCTGACAGGGGTGGGGACACTGAAGCTTTCTTT.

The chain recombines TRBV7-3 with TRBJ2-3; TRBD2 agrees at 8 bases. The CDR3 has 15 amino acids. V lost 5 bases to trimming and J lost 0 bases; unmatched junction nucleotides: 4. Germline CDR1 SGHTA, CDR2 FQGTGA. CDR3 sequence reads: CASSPTSGSTDTQYF. The CDR3 region has the DNA TGTGCCAGCAGCCCTACTAGCGGAAGCACAGATACGCAGTATTTT.

This clone was recorded only once. J is TRBJ1-2 and V is TRBV6-6, with 8 bases matching TRBD1. The CDR3 has 17 amino acids. Germline CDR1 reads MNHNY; CDR2 reads SVGAGI (reference sequence). V shed 5 bases and J 4 bases; nucleotides not matched to a gene: 15. CDR3 nucleotides: TGTGCCAGCAGTCAGCTACCGACAGGGGCTAGAGTCTATGGCTACACCTTC. This encodes CASSQLPTGARVYGYTF.

V gene TRBV7-9 combines with J gene TRBJ1-6; 9 bases fit TRBD1. The junction had 9 bases not matched to a gene; V was cut back by 6 bases and J by 6 bases. Germline-derived CDR1 and CDR2 are SEHNR and FQNEAQ (reference sequence). The CDR3 is made up of 16 amino acids. In nucleotides, the CDR3 is TGTGCCAGCAGTCCCCCGGGGGGACAGGGTAATTCACCCCTCCACTTT. Encoded protein: CASSPPGGQGNSPLHF. The full variable domain, rest sourced from reference TRBV7-9 and TRBJ1-6, is DTGVSQNPRHKITKRGQNVTFRCDPISEHNRLYWYRQTLGQGPEFLTYFQNEAQLEKSRLLSDRFSAERPKGSFSTLEIQRTEQGDSAMYLCASSPPGGQGNSPLHFGNGTRLTVT.

The chain employs TRBV4-2 and TRBJ2-4; 7 bases line up with TRBD2. The V segment lost 2 bases and the J segment 3 bases; nucleotides outside the gene matches: 22. Per germline, CDR1 LGHNA and CDR2 YNFKEQ. The CDR3 has 21 amino acids. CDR3 region: CASSQLRDLAEKSQGKNIQYF. As DNA, the CDR3 is TGTGCCAGCAGCCAACTCAGGGATCTAGCGGAGAAATCCCAGGGCAAAAACATTCAGTACTTC.

This clone was detected only once. The rearrangement joins TRBV5-1 to TRBJ2-6; TRBD1 agrees at 7 bases. This CDR3 has 14 amino acids. Germline CDR1 and CDR2: SGHRS and YFSETQ. The ends lost 5 bases at V and 2 bases at J; junction bases unmatched: 1. In nucleotides, the CDR3 is TGCGCCAGCAGAGGGACAGCTGGGGCCAACGTCCTGACTTTC. Translation: CASRGTAGANVLTF.

The chain employs TRBV15 and TRBJ1-1; 8 bases line up with TRBD1. Trimming took 5 bases from V and 1 from J; bases not matched to a gene: 6. This CDR3 is built from 15 residues. Germline V gene data show CDR1 as LNHNV and CDR2 as YYDKDF (reference sequence). The CDR3, as DNA: TGTGCCACCAGCGCCGTTGACAGGGGGAACACTGAAGCTTTCTTT. Protein product: CATSAVDRGNTEAFF.

This clone was seen more than once but under ten times. CDR3 coding DNA: TGTGCCAGCAGGTCGGGACAGGTTAATTCACCCCTCCACTTT. Translation gives CASRSGQVNSPLHF. The chain uses TRBV6-5 and TRBJ1-6; 8 bases align to TRBD1. The CDR3 extends over 14 amino acids. J gave up 6 bases and V 6 bases, and 4 bases lay outside the gene matches. Germline V gene lookup returns CDR1 MNHEY and CDR2 SVGAGI.

This clone has a single count. The rearrangement links TRBV4-3 to TRBJ2-2, with D tentatively TRBD2 (5 bases). The CDR3 length is 14 residues. The V end was cut by 0 bases, the J end by 4 bases, with 6 bases between. Germline V gives CDR1 LGHNA, CDR2 YSLEER. CDR3: CASSQERVTGELFF. In nucleotides, the CDR3 is TGCGCCAGCAGCCAAGAGAGGGTCACCGGGGAGCTGTTTTTT.

The V and J genes are TRBV5-1 and TRBJ1-6; D is ambiguous. The CDR3 has 16 amino acids. The germline V gene has CDR1 SGHRS and CDR2 YFSETQ. V was pared by 4 bases and J by 7 bases, with 18 bases between. In DNA form, the CDR3 reads TGCGCCAGCAGCCCCCCCCGAACGGGAGGCAATTCACCCCTCCACTTT. Its protein is CASSPPRTGGNSPLHF.

The V and J genes are TRBV7-3 and TRBJ1-1, with 9 bases identical to TRBD1. The CDR3 is 15 amino acids. Germline trimming cut 5 bases from V and 0 bases from J; bases unmatched to any gene: 4. Germline CDR1 is SGHTA and CDR2 is FQGTGA. The CDR3 sequence: CASSLTGGMNTEAFF. DNA of the CDR3: TGTGCCAGCAGCCTGACAGGGGGGATGAACACTGAAGCTTTCTTT.

The chain uses TRBV9 and TRBJ1-3; 11 nucleotides line up with TRBD1. V shed 4 bases, J shed 2 bases, and the junction held 11 bases outside the gene matches. This CDR3 is 18 amino acids long. Germline assignment: CDR1 SGDLS and CDR2 YYNGEE. The CDR3 region has the DNA TGTGCCAGCAGCCCGCCCGGGACAGGGGGTTTCGCTGGAAACACCATATATTTT. It codes for CASSPPGTGGFAGNTIYF.

The V gene is TRBV10-3, the J gene TRBJ1-3; 8 nucleotides line up with TRBD1. J was trimmed by 10 bases and V by 6 bases; bases with no gene match: 11. In germline, CDR1 is ENHRY, CDR2 SYGVKD. The CDR3 covers 14 residues. The DNA of the CDR3 is TGTGCCATCAGCTCCGGACAGGGCGGAGGGACCATATATTTT. The encoded protein is CAISSGQGGGTIYF.

This clone was seen only a few times. The V gene is TRBV4-2, the J gene TRBJ1-6, with a tentative D call TRBD1 (6 bases). V was shortened by 3 bases and J by 10 bases, with 19 bases between the two germline ends. The CDR3 is 16 residues long. The V gene's germline CDR1 is LGHNA and CDR2 YNFKEQ. For the CDR3, the DNA is TGTGCCAGCAGCCAGGATACGGACAGCCCTTGGTCACCCCTCCACTTT. It specifies CASSQDTDSPWSPLHF.

V usage is TRBV11-3 and J usage is TRBJ2-3; 9 bases align to TRBD2. CDR1 is SGHNT and CDR2 is YENEEA in the germline V gene. The CDR3 has 16 residues. With V trimmed by 5 bases and J by 0 bases, 6 bases remained unmatched. CDR3 nucleotide sequence: TGTGCCAGCAGCCCCTTAGCGGGGGTTAGCACAGATACGCAGTATTTT. Amino acid sequence: CASSPLAGVSTDTQYF.